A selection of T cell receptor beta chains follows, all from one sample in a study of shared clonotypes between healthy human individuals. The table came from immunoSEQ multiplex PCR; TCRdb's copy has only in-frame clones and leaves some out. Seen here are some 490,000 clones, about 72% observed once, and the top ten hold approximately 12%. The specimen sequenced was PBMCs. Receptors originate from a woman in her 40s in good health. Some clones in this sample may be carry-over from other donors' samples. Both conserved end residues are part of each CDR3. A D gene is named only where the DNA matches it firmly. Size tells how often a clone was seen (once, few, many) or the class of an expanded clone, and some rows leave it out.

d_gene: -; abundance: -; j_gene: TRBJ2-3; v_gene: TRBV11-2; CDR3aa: CASSLNGGPLGDTQYF; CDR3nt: TGTGCCAGCAGCTTAAATGGCGGGCCCCTCGGGGATACGCAGTATTTT
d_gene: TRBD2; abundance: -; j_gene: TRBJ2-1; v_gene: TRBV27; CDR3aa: CASSFASGIFNEQFF; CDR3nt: TGTGCCAGCAGTTTCGCTAGCGGGATCTTCAATGAGCAGTTCTTC
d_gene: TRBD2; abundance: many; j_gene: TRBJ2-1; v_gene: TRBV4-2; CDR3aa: CASSYRTSGRIGYNEQFF; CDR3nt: TGTGCCAGCAGCTACAGGACTAGCGGGAGGATAGGCTACAATGAGCAGTTCTTC
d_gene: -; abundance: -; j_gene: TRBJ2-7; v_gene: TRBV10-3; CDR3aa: CASRGGEGSSYEQYF; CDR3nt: TGTGCCTCCCGTGGTGGAGAAGGGTCCTCCTACGAGCAGTACTTC
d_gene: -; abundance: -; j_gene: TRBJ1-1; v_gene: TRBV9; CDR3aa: CASSFGWDTEAFF; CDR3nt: TGTGCCAGCAGCTTTGGGTGGGACACTGAAGCTTTCTTT
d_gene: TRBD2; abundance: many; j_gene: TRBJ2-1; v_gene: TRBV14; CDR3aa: CASSQFRLAGPTSQLYNEQFF; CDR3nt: TGTGCCAGCAGCCAATTCAGGCTAGCGGGCCCGACTTCCCAATTATACAATGAGCAGTTCTTC
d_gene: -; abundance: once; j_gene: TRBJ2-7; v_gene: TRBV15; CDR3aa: CATSRDGRGLYEQYF; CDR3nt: TGTGCCACCAGCAGAGATGGGAGGGGGCTCTACGAGCAGTACTTC
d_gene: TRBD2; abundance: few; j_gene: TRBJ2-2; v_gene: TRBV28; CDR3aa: CASSFSGRASGELFF; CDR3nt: TGTGCCAGCAGTTTTAGCGGGAGGGCCTCCGGGGAGCTGTTTTTT
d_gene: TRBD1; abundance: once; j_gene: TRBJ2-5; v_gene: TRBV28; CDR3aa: CASSTSLTGGSETQYF; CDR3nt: TGTGCCAGCAGCACGTCTTTGACAGGGGGCTCAGAGACCCAGTACTTC
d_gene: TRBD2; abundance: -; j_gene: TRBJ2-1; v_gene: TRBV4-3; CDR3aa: CASSQPSGSGNEQFF; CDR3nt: TGCGCCAGCAGCCAACCTAGCGGGAGTGGCAATGAGCAGTTCTTC
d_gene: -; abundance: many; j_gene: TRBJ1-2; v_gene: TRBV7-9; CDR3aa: CASSLGRTYGYTF; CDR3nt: TGTGCCAGCAGCTTAGGACGGACCTATGGCTACACCTTC
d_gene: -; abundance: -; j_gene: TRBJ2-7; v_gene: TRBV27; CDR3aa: CASSSDSGDFREQYF; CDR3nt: TGTGCCAGCAGCTCCGATTCTGGGGACTTTCGAGAGCAGTACTTC
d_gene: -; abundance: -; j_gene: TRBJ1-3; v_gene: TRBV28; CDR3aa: CASSLLFGPGGNTIYF; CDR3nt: TGTGCCAGCAGTTTACTCTTTGGGCCGGGTGGAAACACCATATATTTT
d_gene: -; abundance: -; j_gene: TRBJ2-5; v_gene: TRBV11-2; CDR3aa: CASSPWGAGLMETQYF; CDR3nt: TGTGCCAGCAGCCCCTGGGGGGCGGGGTTGATGGAGACCCAGTACTTC
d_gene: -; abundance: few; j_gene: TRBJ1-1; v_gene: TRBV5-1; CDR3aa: CASSLVPENTEAFF; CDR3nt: TGCGCCAGCAGCTTGGTTCCGGAGAACACTGAAGCTTTCTTT
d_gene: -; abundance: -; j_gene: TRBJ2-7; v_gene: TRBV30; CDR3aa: CAWSVGLGRTHEQYF; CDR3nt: TGTGCCTGGAGTGTAGGGCTGGGACGGACCCACGAGCAGTACTTC
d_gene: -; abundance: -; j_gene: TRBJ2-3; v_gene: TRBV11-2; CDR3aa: CASSQRLWDDTDTQYF; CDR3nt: TGTGCCAGCAGCCAGCGTTTATGGGACGACACAGATACGCAGTATTTT
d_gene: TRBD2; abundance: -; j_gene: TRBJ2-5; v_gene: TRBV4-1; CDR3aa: CASSQIPSSGRARETQYF; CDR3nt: TGCGCCAGCAGCCAAATCCCCTCTAGCGGGAGGGCCAGAGAGACCCAGTACTTC
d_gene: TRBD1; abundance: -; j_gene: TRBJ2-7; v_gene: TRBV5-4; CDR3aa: CASSPQDRGYEQYF; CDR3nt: TGTGCCAGCAGCCCGCAGGACAGGGGCTACGAGCAGTACTTC
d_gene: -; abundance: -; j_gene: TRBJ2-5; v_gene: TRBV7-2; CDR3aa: CASSPRTEETQYF; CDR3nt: TGTGCCAGCAGCCCCCGGACTGAAGAGACCCAGTACTTC
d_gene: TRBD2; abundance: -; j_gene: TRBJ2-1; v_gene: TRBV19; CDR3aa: CASRRSGTSGRADFNEQFF; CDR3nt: TGTGCCAGTAGGAGGTCCGGGACTAGCGGGAGGGCCGATTTCAATGAGCAGTTCTTC
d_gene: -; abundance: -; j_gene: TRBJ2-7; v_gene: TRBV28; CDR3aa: CASSRYYEQYF; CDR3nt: TGTGCCAGCAGTAGATACTACGAGCAGTACTTC
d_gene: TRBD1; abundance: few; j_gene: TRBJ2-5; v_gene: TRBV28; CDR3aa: CASSVTRDRGRETQYF; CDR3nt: TGTGCCAGCAGTGTAACCCGGGACAGGGGGCGAGAGACCCAGTACTTC
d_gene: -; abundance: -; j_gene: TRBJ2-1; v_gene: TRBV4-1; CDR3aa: CASSQDQKGGKEQFF; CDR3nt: TGCGCCAGCAGCCAAGATCAAAAGGGTGGGAAGGAGCAGTTCTTC
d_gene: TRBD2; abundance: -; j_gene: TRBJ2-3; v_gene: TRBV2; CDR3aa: CASSGGFGRESGTDTQYF; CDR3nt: TGTGCCAGCAGTGGGGGTTTCGGGCGGGAGAGTGGCACAGATACGCAGTATTTT
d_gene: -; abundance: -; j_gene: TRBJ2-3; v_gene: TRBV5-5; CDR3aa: CASSQVDTQYF; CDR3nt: TGTGCCAGCAGCCAGGTAGATACGCAGTATTTT
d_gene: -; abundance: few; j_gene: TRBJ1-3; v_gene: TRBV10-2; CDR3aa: CASHGPSGNTIYF; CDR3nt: TGCGCCAGCCACGGGCCCTCTGGAAACACCATATATTTT
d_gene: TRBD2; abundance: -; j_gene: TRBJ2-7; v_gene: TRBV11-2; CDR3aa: CASSLATTSGSSEQYF; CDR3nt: TGTGCCAGCAGCTTAGCAACTACTAGCGGGAGTAGCGAGCAGTACTTC
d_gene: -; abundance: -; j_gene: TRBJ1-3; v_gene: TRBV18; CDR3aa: CASSPLAQSKSSGNTIYF; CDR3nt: TGTGCCAGCTCACCACTGGCTCAGAGCAAGTCCTCTGGAAACACCATATATTTT
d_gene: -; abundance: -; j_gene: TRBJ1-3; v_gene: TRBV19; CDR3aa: CASRGRAGNTIYF; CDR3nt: TGTGCCAGCCGGGGGAGAGCTGGAAACACCATATATTTT
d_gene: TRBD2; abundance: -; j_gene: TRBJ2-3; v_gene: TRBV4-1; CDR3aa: CASSPLTLTSGRADTQYF; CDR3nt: TGCGCCAGCAGCCCCCTAACCCTTACTAGCGGGAGAGCAGATACGCAGTATTTT
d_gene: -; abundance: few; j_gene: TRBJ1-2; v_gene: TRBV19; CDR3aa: CASSIPTGRFGYTF; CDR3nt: TGTGCCAGTAGTATTCCGACAGGAAGATTTGGCTACACCTTC
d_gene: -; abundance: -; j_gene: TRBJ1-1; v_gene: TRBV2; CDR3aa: CASSAQGRGVSLTPMNTEAFF; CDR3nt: TGTGCCAGCAGCGCGCAAGGCAGGGGTGTTTCACTTACACCCATGAACACTGAAGCTTTCTTT
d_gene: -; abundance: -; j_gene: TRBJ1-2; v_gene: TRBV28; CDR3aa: CASAGNYGYTF; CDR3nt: TGTGCCAGCGCGGGTAACTATGGCTACACCTTC
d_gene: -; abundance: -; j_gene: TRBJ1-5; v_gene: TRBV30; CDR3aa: CAWSVRARQPQHF; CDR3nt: TGTGCCTGGAGTGTCCGGGCCCGTCAGCCCCAGCATTTT
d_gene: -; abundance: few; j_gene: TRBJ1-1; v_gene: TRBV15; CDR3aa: CATSRGGGTEAFF; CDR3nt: TGTGCCACCAGCAGAGGGGGCGGCACTGAAGCTTTCTTT
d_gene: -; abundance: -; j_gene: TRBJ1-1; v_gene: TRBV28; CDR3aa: CASFGANTEAFF; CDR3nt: TGTGCCAGCTTCGGGGCGAACACTGAAGCTTTCTTT